This entry lists 8 T cell receptor beta chains sequenced from one sample in a study of T cells in Graves' hyperthyroidism and ophthalmopathy. TCR beta CDR3 sequences were amplified from RNA transcripts. HTBI primers were used for first-round RT-PCR of the TCR CDR3. TCRdb itself ran the multiplex PCR reads through MiXCR, one entry per CDR3 protein. The sample contains about 640,000 distinct CDR3 sequences, less than 25% of which appear only once. Material: blood. Every receptor here comes from a man aged 25-45 years with Graves' ophthalmopathy.

A note on this clonotype: This CDR3 is missing its conserved last phenylalanine or tryptophan, likely due to a read error. The J gene is TRBJ1-5, the V gene TRBV7-9; no clear D. The germline CDR1 and CDR2 sequences are SEHNR and FQNEAQ (reference sequence). The CDR3 sequence is 14 residues long. The CDR3 is CASSLDWGDQPQHL. CDR3 nucleotides: TGCGCCAGCAGCTTGGATTGGGGAGACCAGCCCCAGCATCTT.

This clonotype was picked up a small number of times. CDR3 DNA: TGTGCCACCCGGGGAGTCTACAATGAGCAGTTCTTC. Amino acids: CATRGVYNEQFF. The J gene is TRBJ2-1, the V gene TRBV24-1, with D tentatively TRBD2 (5 bases). Germline loops: CDR1 KGHDR, CDR2 SFDVKD. The ends were cut back, 9 bases at V and 3 bases at J, with 8 bases in the middle. This CDR3 spans 12 amino acids.

This sequence joins TRBV5-6 and TRBJ2-5, with 12 bases matching TRBD2. After removal of 0 bases from V and 0 bases from J, the junction contained 3 bases not matched to a gene. This CDR3 contains 17 residues. Per germline, CDR1 SGHDT and CDR2 YYEEEE. The CDR3 coding sequence is TGTGCCAGCAGCTTGGAAGCTAGCGGGAGGGACCAAGAGACCCAGTACTTC. Translating it yields CASSLEASGRDQETQYF.

CDR3 DNA: TGCGCCAGCAGTGATTATGATAGACTAGCGGGAAGACAGTACTTC. Translation gives CASSDYDRLAGRQYF. The genes are TRBV10-1 and TRBJ2-5; TRBD2 matches 11 bases. CDR1 is WNHNN, CDR2 SYGVQD, per germline (reference sequence). J was trimmed by 11 bases and V by 3 bases; bases with no gene match: 11. This CDR3 is built from 15 residues.

This clonotype was seen a few times. CDR3 protein: CASSLSVAGVNEQFF. CDR3 DNA: TGTGCCAGCAGCTTATCGGTAGCGGGAGTCAATGAGCAGTTCTTC. The rearrangement joins TRBV11-2 to TRBJ2-1, with 9 bases lining up with TRBD2. The CDR3 has 15 amino acids. Germline CDR1 and CDR2: SGHAT and FQNNGV. The V gene end was trimmed by 2 bases and the J gene end by 6 bases; junction bases not matched to a gene: 5.

V is TRBV12-3 or TRBV12-4 and J is TRBJ2-1, with 11 bases lining up with TRBD2. V lost 0 bases and J lost 3; bases outside the gene matches: 7. The CDR3 runs to 18 residues. The CDR3 DNA sequence: TGTGCCAGCAGTTTAGCTTTGGTAGCGGGGGGGCACTACAATGAGCAGTTCTTC. This gives the protein CASSLALVAGGHYNEQFF.

V is TRBV11-1 and J is TRBJ2-2, with 7 bases identical to TRBD2. With 1 base clipped from V and 1 base from J, the junction kept 6 bases outside the gene matches. Per the germline V gene, CDR1 is SGHAT and CDR2 is FQDESV (reference sequence). The CDR3 extends over 17 amino acids. The CDR3 coding sequence is TGTGCCAGCAGCTTAGGAGCGGGGAGGGTGAACACCGGGGAGCTGTTTTTT. Encoded protein: CASSLGAGRVNTGELFF.

This clonotype occurred many times. The chain has TRBV7-2 and TRBJ2-7, with TRBD2 matching 11 bases. CDR3 length: 15 amino acids. Germline CDR1 and CDR2: SGHTA and FQGNSA. V was clipped by 6 bases and J by 3 bases; unmatched bases: 7. The CDR3 region is CASRFSGRANYEQYF. As DNA, the CDR3 is TGTGCCAGCAGATTTAGCGGGAGGGCCAACTACGAGCAGTACTTC. Looking up the rest from reference TRBV7-2 and TRBJ2-7 gives the full variable domain: GAGVSQSPSNKVTEKGKDVELRCDPISGHTALYWYRQSLGQGLEFLIYFQGNSAPDKSGLPSDRFSAERTGGSVSTLTIQRTQQEDSAVYLCASRFSGRANYEQYFGPGTRLTVT.